This T cell receptor beta chain was recorded in a study of T cell repertoires in cytomegalovirus infection. Study-wide background: Indicated by public TCR beta signatures were CMV infection and matching HLA type.

Germline values: CDR1 MNHEY, CDR2 SVGAGI. V was cut by 0 bases and J by 3 bases, with 5 bases left in between. The CDR3 has 14 residues. This clonotype was found many times. TCRdb reprocessed the reads with MiXCR, giving one entry per CDR3 protein. The repertoire consists of under 600,000 distinct CDR3 sequences, with 16% occurring once and the leading ten covering under 30%. Sequenced: CD8+ T cells from PBMCs. The source is a human donor in good health (CMV status not recorded). Some clones in this sample may be carry-over from other donors' samples. The rearrangement uses TRBV6-5 and TRBJ2-2; the D is unclear. The CDR3 nucleotides read TGTGCCAGCAGTTACTCCGGTTACACCGGGGAGCTGTTTTTT. It yields the protein CASSYSGYTGELFF.